The 23 T cell receptor beta chains below were found in one sample sequenced in a study of cytomegalovirus exposure and HLA in healthy donors (dated by TCRdb to about 2017). Libraries were prepared through the immunoSEQ multiplex PCR assay. This immuneACCESS table, as held by TCRdb, lists in-frame sequences with V and J called but not all clones. Of the missing ones, under half trace to an unresolved V gene in checked studies; the others have no known cause. For this sample there are around 350,000 clones; about nine tenths appear just once. Around 0.8% of the sample is held by the ten biggest clonotypes. The sequencing input was PBMCs. The receptors stem from a woman between 18 and 29 years old in good health and CMV-seronegative.

The gene calls are TRBV4-1 and TRBJ2-1; 14 positions agree with TRBD2. The CDR3 is 15 amino acids. Trimming cost V 4 bases and J 8 bases; bases outside gene matches: 4. Germline loops: CDR1 MGHRA, CDR2 YSYEKL. The CDR3 reads CASSLGLAGGDEQFF. The CDR3 DNA follows: TGCGCCAGCAGCCTCGGACTAGCGGGGGGCGATGAGCAGTTCTTC.

V is TRBV19 and J is TRBJ2-1; a possible D gene is TRBD1 (5 bases). The CDR3 has 18 residues. Between the trimmed V and J ends, which lost 2 bases and 0 bases, there was a span of 17 bases. The germline V gene has CDR1 LNHDA and CDR2 SQIVND (reference sequence). The CDR3 loop is CASSIQGASRLSYNEQFF. The CDR3 nucleotides are TGTGCCAGTAGTATACAAGGGGCTAGTCGACTCTCCTACAATGAGCAGTTCTTC.

The chain recombines TRBV6-6 with TRBJ2-6; 10 bases map to TRBD1. The germline CDR1 and CDR2 sequences are MNHNY and SVGAGI (reference sequence). CDR3 length equals 16 residues. J was trimmed by 3 bases and V by 4 bases; bases with no gene match: 3. CDR3 in DNA: TGTGCCAGCAGTTCGGACAGGGGGAGTGGGGCCAACGTCCTGACTTTC. Translation gives CASSSDRGSGANVLTF.

This clone showed up just once. V usage is TRBV7-6 and J usage is TRBJ2-2, with 7 bases identical to TRBD2. Trimming removed 5 bases from V and 0 bases from J; junction bases left unmatched: 6. This CDR3 has 16 residues. CDR1 and CDR2 (germline): SGHVS, FNYEAQ. CDR3 sequence: CASSRSSGANTGELFF. DNA for the CDR3: TGTGCCAGCAGCCGGTCGAGCGGGGCGAACACCGGGGAGCTGTTTTTT.

CDR3 loop: CASSFGGGFTGELFF. CDR3 bases: TGCGCCAGCAGCTTCGGCGGGGGGTTCACCGGGGAGCTGTTTTTT. V is TRBV5-1 and J is TRBJ2-2, with TRBD2 matching over 8 bases. CDR3 length equals 15 residues. The V gene's germline CDR1 is SGHRS and CDR2 YFSETQ. Trimming at V came to 2 bases and at J to 4 bases, leaving 4 bases not matched to a gene.

This chain uses TRBV28 with TRBJ1-2, with a weak D call TRBD1 (5 bases). CDR3 length: 14 amino acids. Trimming took off 5 bases at V and 4 bases at J, with 14 bases between the two ends. Germline CDR1 and CDR2: MDHEN and SYDVKM. Here the CDR3 DNA reads TGTGCCAGCAGTCTACCTCAGGGAGGCTATGGCTACACCTTC. Its translation: CASSLPQGGYGYTF.

This chain links TRBV30 with TRBJ2-3, with D hard to call. V gave up 0 bases and J gave up 3 bases, with 10 bases separating them. Germline assignment: CDR1 GTSNPN and CDR2 SVGIG (reference sequence). The CDR3 is 14 amino acids. CDR3 residues: CAWSVTVHTDTQYF. The CDR3 nucleotides are TGTGCCTGGAGTGTAACGGTTCATACAGATACGCAGTATTTT. Full variable domain (remainder filled in from reference TRBV30 and TRBJ2-3): SQTIHQWPATLVQPVGSPLSLECTVEGTSNPNLYWYRQAAGRGLQLLFYSVGIGQISSEVPQNLSASRPQDRQFILSSKKLLLSDSGFYLCAWSVTVHTDTQYFGPGTRLTVL.

The chain recombines TRBV19 with TRBJ1-5; D possibly corresponds to TRBD1 (5 bases). The V end was cut by 5 bases, the J end by 3 bases, with 8 bases between. This CDR3 has 13 amino acids. CDR1 is LNHDA and CDR2 is SQIVND in the germline V gene (reference sequence). The CDR3 spells CASSRRDNQPQHF. The CDR3 DNA sequence: TGTGCCAGTAGTCGCAGGGACAATCAGCCCCAGCATTTT.

The chain carries TRBV7-8 and TRBJ2-7; 7 bases map to TRBD2. V lost 1 base and J lost 3; bases outside the gene matches: 12. The germline V gene has CDR1 SGHVS and CDR2 FQNEAQ. There are 17 residues in the CDR3. The CDR3 spells CASSLGGIAGVLYEQYF. The CDR3 coding sequence is TGTGCCAGCAGCTTAGGCGGAATCGCGGGGGTCCTCTACGAGCAGTACTTC. The full variable domain, completed using reference TRBV7-8 and TRBJ2-7, is GAGVSQSPRYKVAKRGQDVALRCDPISGHVSLFWYQQALGQGPEFLTYFQNEAQLDKSGLPSDRFFAERPEGSVSTLKIQRTQQEDSAVYLCASSLGGIAGVLYEQYFGPGTRLTVT.

A few counts support this clone. This chain links TRBV5-1 with TRBJ2-5; D perhaps matches TRBD2 (7 bases). V shed 9 bases and J shed 2 bases, with 14 bases lying between them. This CDR3 region has 13 residues. CDR1 is SGHRS and CDR2 is YFSETQ in the germline V gene. The DNA for the CDR3 is TGCGCCACCTCAGAGGGGGGGCAAGAGACCCAGTACTTC. Protein sequence: CATSEGGQETQYF.

A remark on this clone: Other DNA sequences of this sample code for an identical CDR3. The gene calls are TRBV15 and TRBJ1-1; no firm D call. Germline-derived CDR1 and CDR2 are LNHNV and YYDKDF (reference sequence). CDR3 length equals 15 residues. V lost 0 bases to trimming and J lost 1 base, with 9 bases between them. The CDR3 DNA follows: TGTGCCACCAGCAGAGATCGGGGAGCGAACACTGAAGCTTTCTTT. Amino acid sequence: CATSRDRGANTEAFF.

This chain connects TRBV5-1 to TRBJ2-3, with 10 bases identical to TRBD2. J was trimmed by 1 base and V by 0 bases; bases with no gene match: 11. The CDR3 loop spans 19 amino acids. Germline values: CDR1 SGHRS, CDR2 YFSETQ. Here the CDR3 DNA reads TGCGCCAGCAGCTTGGTTCCCAGCGGGGGGGCCTCGGGCACAGATACGCAGTATTTT. This gives the protein CASSLVPSGGASGTDTQYF.

The chain has TRBV30 and TRBJ1-6; 7 bases map to TRBD1. Trimming took 2 bases from V and 7 from J; bases not matched to a gene: 5. There are 14 residues in the CDR3. Per the germline V gene, CDR1 is GTSNPN and CDR2 is SVGIG (reference sequence). CDR3 coding DNA: TGTGCCTGGAGTCGGGACAGTCCCAATTCACCCCTCCACTTT. Protein product: CAWSRDSPNSPLHF.

This clone was detected once. In DNA, the CDR3 is TGCGCCAGCAGCTTGGGGCCTAGCGGGGGTGGGTCCTACGAGCAGTACTTC. Translation: CASSLGPSGGGSYEQYF. This rearrangement joins TRBV5-1 to TRBJ2-7, with 10 bases that match TRBD2. The CDR3 consists of 17 residues. The J segment lost 1 base and the V segment lost 0 bases, leaving 7 bases of the junction unmatched. Germline CDR1 SGHRS, CDR2 YFSETQ.

This clone was recorded once. The V call is TRBV18, the J call TRBJ2-7; TRBD1 matches at 9 bases. V was pared by 6 bases and J by 3 bases, with 6 bases of the junction left unmatched. Germline loops: CDR1 KGHSH, CDR2 LQKENI. The CDR3 consists of 14 residues. CDR3 sequence reads: CASSLSTGGYEQYF. CDR3 nucleotides: TGTGCCAGCTCCCTCTCGACAGGGGGCTACGAGCAGTACTTC.

The chain couples TRBV6-5 to TRBJ1-1; maybe TRBD1 (5 bases). V was trimmed by 2 bases and J by 2 bases, leaving 6 bases between them. The CDR3 runs 13 residues. CDR1 and CDR2 (germline): MNHEY, SVGAGI. The CDR3: CASSYDSNTEAFF. Here the CDR3 DNA reads TGTGCCAGCAGTTACGACAGTAACACTGAAGCTTTCTTT.

This chain links TRBV4-1 with TRBJ2-7; no definite D call. The CDR3 contains 15 residues. In germline, CDR1 is MGHRA, CDR2 YSYEKL. Trimming stripped 4 bases from V and 3 bases from J, with 16 bases between. The CDR3 spells CASSLVSAPIYEQYF. CDR3 DNA sequence: TGCGCCAGCAGCCTTGTTAGTGCTCCCATCTACGAGCAGTACTTC.

The CDR3 spells CASRMTGPQTNEKLFF. Written as DNA, the CDR3 is TGTGCCAGCAGGATGACAGGCCCCCAAACTAATGAAAAACTGTTTTTT. The rearrangement links TRBV2 to TRBJ1-4; perhaps TRBD1 as D (6 bases). V was cut by 6 bases and J by 1 base, with 15 bases left in between. CDR1 SNHLY and CDR2 FYNNEI come from the germline V gene. This CDR3 comprises 16 residues.

The rearrangement links TRBV29-1 to TRBJ2-4, with 11 bases fitting TRBD2. V shed 0 bases, J shed 10 bases, and the junction held 17 bases outside the gene matches. Per the germline V gene, CDR1 is SQVTM and CDR2 is ANQGSEA. The CDR3 sequence is 18 residues long. CDR3 loop: CSVEEGISGRAGVRIQYF. As DNA, the CDR3 is TGCAGCGTTGAAGAGGGGATTAGCGGGAGGGCCGGGGTTAGAATTCAGTACTTC.

J is TRBJ1-1 and V is TRBV6-1; a weak D match, TRBD1 (6 bases). The ends were cut back, 7 bases at V and 4 bases at J, with 16 bases in the middle. Per germline, CDR1 MNHNS and CDR2 SASEGT. The CDR3 is 14 residues long. This CDR3 is CASTLDRRVTEAFF. DNA of the CDR3: TGTGCCAGCACCCTCGACAGGCGAGTCACTGAAGCTTTCTTT.

The chain carries TRBV9 and TRBJ2-5, with 9 nucleotides matching TRBD2. CDR3 size: 16 residues. V was clipped by 0 bases and J by 2 bases; unmatched bases: 5. From germline, CDR1 is SGDLS and CDR2 YYNGEE. CDR3 nucleotides: TGTGCCAGCAGCGTAGCGAGTAGCGGGAGTCAAGAGACCCAGTACTTC. Translation: CASSVASSGSQETQYF.

The chain recombines TRBV27 with TRBJ2-3; D possibly corresponds to TRBD2 (5 bases). Deletions cut 7 bases from V and 2 bases from J, with 13 bases between. The CDR3 contains 14 residues. Per germline, CDR1 MNHEY and CDR2 SMNVEV (reference sequence). The CDR3 here is CASKGGRLTDTQYF. The CDR3 DNA follows: TGTGCCAGCAAAGGAGGCAGACTCACAGATACGCAGTATTTT.

The chain couples TRBV5-1 to TRBJ1-4; tentatively, D is TRBD1 (5 bases). The germline V gene encodes CDR1 SGHRS and CDR2 YFSETQ. Deletions cut 3 bases from V and 3 bases from J, with 9 bases between. The CDR3 runs 14 residues. DNA for the CDR3: TGCGCCAGCAGCTCGACAGTACCTAATGAAAAACTGTTTTTT. Translation gives CASSSTVPNEKLFF.